This T cell receptor (beta chain) was captured in a study of T-cell reconstitution after alpha-beta-depleted transplantation in children (dated by TCRdb to the mid-2010s). Regarding the research as a whole: The study quantitatively tracked T-cell immune reconstitution after TCRalphabeta/CD19-depleted allogeneic hematopoietic cell transplantation in children using TCR repertoire profiling. Results the study describes overall, beyond this receptor: The apparently early recovery of alphabetaT-cell counts about two months after transplant reportedly depended on only several hundred rapidly expanded clones that came from non-depleted graft cells. Over subsequent months, a decline in hyperexpanded clone frequencies was noted, and after one year, T-cell counts and TCRbeta diversity were mostly ascribed to newly produced T cells. The high TCRbeta diversity at day 60 in some patients was ascribed to recipient T cells and intrathymic progenitors that had survived conditioning.

The protocol used for the library was PCR. The reads were generated on an Illumina HiSeq 2500. TCR libraries were prepared with molecular barcoding, using unique molecular identifiers to normalize TCRbeta repertoire quantification. Using fastp at Q25 and MiXCR, TCRdb reprocessed the public reads and kept productive beta chains. Rows with one shared CDR3 protein collapse into an entry with the most common genes and DNA. The sample has roughly 300,000 distinct CDR3 sequences on record, around 10% of them singletons. Clones ranked in the top ten supply 23% of the sample. The CDR3 has 13 amino acids, counting the end cysteine and phenylalanine. The sequence is cut down to CDR3 DNA, 39 bases in frame from base 1. V drops 4 bases and J drops 6 bases, leaving 10 bases in between. In this sample, this clonotype turned up many times. The clone's antigen remains unknown. No base qualities exist here, and no much larger clone lies one base off it.

The intended sense of this specimen's treatment or condition label: allogeneic hematopoietic cell transplantation with graft depleted of TCRalphabeta T cells and CD19 B cells. Transplant recipients were children who received TCRalphabeta/CD19-depleted allogeneic hematopoietic cell grafts. This chain is built from TRBV12-3 or TRBV12-4 and TRBJ1-5; a confident D gene designation cannot be given. The clonotype was recovered from a male patient aged 2 to 10 who had a stem cell transplant for chronic granulomatous disease, so the T cells may come from the graft donor. The sample consisted of peripheral blood, taken 180 days after TCRalphabeta/CD19-depleted stem cell transplant. The DNA reads TGTGCCAGCAGTTCTCAAAACCCTCAGCCCCAGCATTTT. It translates as CASSSQNPQPQHF.